This TCR beta chain was documented in a study of T-cell memory formation after mild COVID-19. Study-level results: Several responding clones turned up in pre-infection memory, indicating that cross-reactive memory may have taken part. Confirmation of SARS-CoV-2 specificity was lacking for second-wave clones peaking day 37. Clones shrinking from day 15 to 85 showed even CD4/CD8 mixes; later expanders tilted CD4+.

MiXCR, run by TCRdb on the 5' RACE reads, gives a single entry per CDR3 protein. This sample has 190,000 or so distinct CDR3 sequences, with about 27% found just once. Notes on this clonotype: Its antigen is unidentified.

Trimming cost V 3 bases and J 0 bases, with 14 bases left between them. The CDR3 contains 16 residues. Germline loops: CDR1 SGDLS, CDR2 YYNGEE. The chain uses TRBV9 and TRBJ2-3; D is possibly TRBD1 (5 bases). The sequence was obtained from an adult woman who had mild COVID-19 (a few samples of this study predate the infection). Cell type and time point are not known. Sequenced material: PBMCs or a T cell subset sorted from them (not recorded which). The CDR3 sequence is CASSAGWGGSTDTQYF. CDR3 bases: TGTGCCAGCAGCGCCGGGTGGGGCGGAAGCACAGATACGCAGTATTTT.